The sequence of this T cell receptor (beta chain) was determined in a study of shared clonotypes between healthy human individuals. Samples underwent the assay at deep level. Replicate PCRs for sorted subsets used approximately 190 ng DNA; this equaled some 30,000 T cell genomes. The table came from immunoSEQ multiplex PCR; TCRdb's copy has only in-frame clones and leaves some out. The sample lists some 2.1 million clones, 85% to 95% occurring once. The CDR3 is made up of 11 amino acids. Germline loops: CDR1 MNHEY, CDR2 SMNVEV (reference sequence). Trimming took off 1 base at V and 15 bases at J, with 10 bases between the two ends.

The genes are TRBV27 and TRBJ2-1, with a possible D match to TRBD2 (5 bases). Material: naive CD4+ T cells sorted from blood. Documented subset: CD45RA+ positively selected. The receptor's source is a man between 18 and 29 years old in good health. This chain's CDR3 is CASSLYGVPFF. The CDR3 region has the DNA TGTGCCAGCAGTTTATACGGGGTACCGTTCTTC.